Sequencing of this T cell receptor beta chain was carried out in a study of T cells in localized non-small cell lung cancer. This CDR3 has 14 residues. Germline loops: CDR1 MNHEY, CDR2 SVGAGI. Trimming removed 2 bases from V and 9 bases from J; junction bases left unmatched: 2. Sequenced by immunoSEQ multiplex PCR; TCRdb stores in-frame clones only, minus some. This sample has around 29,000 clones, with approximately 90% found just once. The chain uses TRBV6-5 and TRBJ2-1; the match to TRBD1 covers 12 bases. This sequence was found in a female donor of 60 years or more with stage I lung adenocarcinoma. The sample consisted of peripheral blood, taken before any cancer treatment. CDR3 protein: CASSYGTGGAEQFF. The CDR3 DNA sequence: TGTGCCAGCAGTTACGGGACAGGGGGCGCTGAGCAGTTCTTC.